This TCR beta chain was captured in a study of blood T cell repertoires in COVID-19. Assay: immunoSEQ multiplex PCR; the TCRdb copy retains only in-frame clones and omits some. The sample comprises around 290,000 clones, roughly 92% of which are singletons, and about 2.2% rests with the top ten. The TCR was taken from a woman in her thirties with COVID-19, enrolled during active disease. Sequences were obtained from peripheral blood.

CDR3 residues: CASSSSTGPGNTIYF. The CDR3 nucleotides read TGTGCCAGCAGTTCGTCGACAGGGCCTGGAAACACCATATATTTT. This chain connects TRBV27 to TRBJ1-3, with 7 bases matching TRBD1. CDR1 is MNHEY, CDR2 SMNVEV, per germline (reference sequence). Trimming took 4 bases from V and 2 from J; bases not matched to a gene: 5. The CDR3 is made up of 15 amino acids.